This passage covers 21 T cell receptor beta chains from one sample sequenced in a study of cytomegalovirus exposure and HLA in healthy donors. 60 Vbeta and 13 Jbeta primers were used in PCR. TCRdb keeps only in-frame clones here, not all; method: immunoSEQ multiplex PCR. The sample lists about 140,000 clones, 65% to 90% occurring once. Source material: PBMCs. Source of these receptors: a female donor in good health and CMV-seronegative.

The V gene is TRBV27, the J gene TRBJ1-1; D is uncertain. Per germline, CDR1 MNHEY and CDR2 SMNVEV (reference sequence). This CDR3 has 13 residues. Trimming took off 6 bases at V and 7 bases at J, with 15 bases between the two ends. As DNA, the CDR3 is TGTGCCAGCAGCTATGGGTCGGGTAGTGAAGCTTTCTTT. Protein sequence: CASSYGSGSEAFF.

The CDR3 region is CASSFSDTYEQYF. The DNA of the CDR3 is TGTGCCAGCAGTTTTTCGGACACTTACGAGCAGTACTTC. V is TRBV27 and J is TRBJ2-7; TRBD1 might be the D (5 bases). CDR1 is MNHEY and CDR2 is SMNVEV in the germline V gene (reference sequence). Trimming shortened V by 3 bases and J by 4 bases, and 10 bases separated the two germline ends. The CDR3 length is 13 residues.

The chain combines TRBV6-5 with TRBJ1-2; 8 bases agree with TRBD1. Losses at the gene ends were 7 bases for V and 3 bases for J; bases not matched to a gene: 10. The CDR3 is 15 amino acids. Germline V gives CDR1 MNHEY, CDR2 SVGAGI. This CDR3 is CASKNNRQGHYGYTF. The CDR3 nucleotides are TGTGCCAGCAAAAACAACCGACAGGGGCACTATGGCTACACCTTC.

The rearrangement uses TRBV28 and TRBJ2-2; TRBD1 matches 7 bases. Germline CDR1 MDHEN, CDR2 SYDVKM. The V gene end was trimmed by 6 bases and the J gene end by 6 bases; junction bases not matched to a gene: 7. The CDR3 length is 14 residues. As DNA, the CDR3 is TGTGCCAGCAGGATACAGGGGATCGCCGGGGAGCTGTTTTTT. This translates into CASRIQGIAGELFF.

The chain couples TRBV6-1 to TRBJ2-1, with D uncertain. Germline V gene lookup returns CDR1 MNHNS and CDR2 SASEGT. The CDR3 consists of 15 residues. With 2 bases removed from V and 0 bases from J, the gap between germline ends came to 8 bases. The CDR3 nucleotides read TGTGCCAGCAGTGAAATGAGGAGCTCCTACAATGAGCAGTTCTTC. As protein: CASSEMRSSYNEQFF.

The rearrangement links TRBV5-1 to TRBJ2-7; 7 positions match TRBD2. The CDR3 extends over 19 amino acids. Germline V lookup: CDR1 SGHRS, CDR2 YFSETQ. Trimming took 2 bases from V and 1 from J; bases not matched to a gene: 18. The CDR3 is CASSFGVLRGGRGSYEQYF. The CDR3 nucleotides are TGCGCCAGCAGCTTCGGCGTGTTAAGGGGCGGGAGAGGGTCCTACGAGCAGTACTTC.

This clone was recorded only once. CDR3 DNA sequence: TGTGCCAGCAGCATACTAGCGGCTCAAGAGACCCAGTACTTC. Translating it yields CASSILAAQETQYF. The chain recombines TRBV28 with TRBJ2-5, with 8 bases lining up with TRBD2. The CDR3 extends over 14 amino acids. V shed 6 bases, J shed 2 bases, and the junction held 5 bases outside the gene matches. CDR1 is MDHEN, CDR2 SYDVKM, per germline.

The chain carries TRBV7-3 and TRBJ2-2; D perhaps matches TRBD2 (6 bases). Per germline, CDR1 SGHTA and CDR2 FQGTGA. The CDR3 sequence is 21 residues long. The germline V and J ends were trimmed by 5 bases and 0 bases, with 28 bases remaining between them. The CDR3 loop reads CASSTPRGAVFGTSNTGELFF. Here the CDR3 DNA reads TGTGCCAGCAGCACCCCCCGAGGGGCAGTTTTCGGGACTTCGAACACCGGGGAGCTGTTTTTT.

The chain uses TRBV7-9 and TRBJ2-7; 12 bases agree with TRBD2. J was trimmed by 6 bases and V by 5 bases; bases with no gene match: 14. The CDR3 loop spans 17 amino acids. Germline lookup yields CDR1 SEHNR and CDR2 FQNEAQ (reference sequence). In nucleotides, the CDR3 is TGTGCCAGCAGCCCGACTAGCGGGAGAACGGGCGGGGGCGAGCAGTACTTC. The encoded protein is CASSPTSGRTGGGEQYF.

The gene calls are TRBV9 and TRBJ2-1, with 10 bases identical to TRBD2. Losses at the gene ends were 3 bases for V and 10 bases for J; bases not matched to a gene: 7. Germline lookup yields CDR1 SGDLS and CDR2 YYNGEE. The CDR3 contains 14 residues. Here the CDR3 reads CASSASGSRKEQFF. The DNA for the CDR3 is TGTGCCAGCAGCGCTAGCGGGAGTCGGAAAGAGCAGTTCTTC.

This clone was observed a single time. J is TRBJ1-1 and V is TRBV7-9; D is unresolved. Per the germline V gene, CDR1 is SEHNR and CDR2 is FQNEAQ (reference sequence). The V end lost 1 base, the J end lost 4 bases, and 10 bases lay between the germline ends. The CDR3 has 14 residues. CDR3 amino acids: CASSLGLDATEAFF. Written as DNA, the CDR3 is TGTGCCAGCAGCTTAGGTTTAGATGCCACTGAAGCTTTCTTT.

The chain recombines TRBV5-4 with TRBJ2-1; TRBD2 matches 8 bases. The ends lost 1 base at V and 0 bases at J; junction bases unmatched: 3. CDR3 length: 16 residues. Germline V gives CDR1 SGHNT, CDR2 YYREEE (reference sequence). The CDR3 spells CASSLPGGISYNEQFF. The DNA for the CDR3 is TGTGCCAGCAGCTTGCCGGGGGGGATCTCCTACAATGAGCAGTTCTTC.

The rearrangement links TRBV29-1 to TRBJ2-7; the D gene is possibly TRBD2 (6 bases). This CDR3 is 13 amino acids long. Per germline, CDR1 SQVTM and CDR2 ANQGSEA. V dropped 4 bases and J dropped 2 bases, with 12 bases sitting between them. The CDR3 nucleotides read TGCAGCGTTGGTCTAGCGCTGACCTACGAGCAGTACTTC. Translated, it gives CSVGLALTYEQYF.

This clone was recorded once. The chain uses TRBV7-6 and TRBJ2-3; 7 bases are shared with TRBD2. This CDR3 contains 15 residues. V shed 2 bases, J shed 4 bases, and the junction held 6 bases outside the gene matches. Germline V gene sequence: CDR1 SGHVS, CDR2 FNYEAQ. In nucleotides, the CDR3 is TGTGCCAGCAGCTTACCTCCGGGAGGTGCAGATACGCAGTATTTT. This gives the protein CASSLPPGGADTQYF.

The V and J genes are TRBV30 and TRBJ1-5; 7 nucleotides align to TRBD1. The V gene end was trimmed by 4 bases and the J gene end by 2 bases; junction bases not matched to a gene: 5. CDR1 GTSNPN and CDR2 SVGIG come from the germline V gene (reference sequence). The length of the CDR3 is 14 residues. CDR3 loop: CAWTEGQGNQPQHF. CDR3 DNA sequence: TGTGCCTGGACAGAAGGACAGGGCAATCAGCCCCAGCATTTT.

In its sample, this clone was seen once. The chain recombines TRBV25-1 with TRBJ1-1, with D possibly being TRBD1 (5 bases). V dropped 5 bases and J dropped 5 bases, with 15 bases sitting between them. The CDR3 consists of 14 residues. Germline values: CDR1 MGHDK, CDR2 SYGVNS. CDR3 in DNA: TGTGCCAGCAGTACCGCGGGGCAGGGTACTGAAGCTTTCTTT. Amino acids: CASSTAGQGTEAFF. The variable domain in full, with the rest retrieved from reference TRBV25-1 and TRBJ1-1, is EADIYQTPRYLVIGTGKKITLECSQTMGHDKMYWYQQDPGMELHLIHYSYGVNSTEKGDLSSESTVSRIRTEHFPLTLESARPSHTSQYLCASSTAGQGTEAFFGQGTRLTVV.

V is TRBV28 and J is TRBJ2-3; 10 bases line up with TRBD1. Germline CDR1 is MDHEN and CDR2 is SYDVKM. With V trimmed by 5 bases and J by 2 bases, 7 bases remained unmatched. This CDR3 comprises 16 residues. CDR3 sequence reads: CASSPGTGVHTDTQYF. In DNA, the CDR3 is TGTGCCAGCAGTCCCGGGACAGGGGTTCACACAGATACGCAGTATTTT.

This rearrangement joins TRBV29-1 to TRBJ2-3; 8 bases line up with TRBD2. The CDR3 covers 14 residues. The V gene's germline CDR1 is SQVTM and CDR2 ANQGSEA. After removal of 1 base from V and 2 bases from J, the junction contained 2 bases not matched to a gene. Here the CDR3 reads CSVEVSGNTDTQYF. The CDR3 bases are TGCAGCGTTGAAGTTAGCGGGAACACAGATACGCAGTATTTT.

The rearrangement links TRBV27 to TRBJ2-5, with D possibly being TRBD1 (6 bases). V dropped 4 bases and J dropped 2 bases, with 11 bases sitting between them. From germline, CDR1 is MNHEY and CDR2 SMNVEV (reference sequence). This CDR3 is 14 amino acids long. The CDR3 loop is CASSSTGLQETQYF. The CDR3 DNA reads TGTGCCAGCAGTTCGACAGGTCTGCAAGAGACCCAGTACTTC.

V is TRBV6-1 and J is TRBJ2-6; D is unresolved. Trimming stripped 2 bases from V and 2 bases from J, with 10 bases between. Germline V gene data show CDR1 as MNHNS and CDR2 as SASEGT. This CDR3 region has 16 residues. CDR3 nucleotide sequence: TGTGCCAGCAGTGAATCCCCTAGGCCTGGGGCCAACGTCCTGACTTTC. Protein: CASSESPRPGANVLTF.

The V gene is TRBV10-3, the J gene TRBJ2-3, with a tentative D call TRBD1 (6 bases). The CDR3 spans 13 residues. V gave up 9 bases and J gave up 0 bases, with 10 bases separating them. Germline V gives CDR1 ENHRY, CDR2 SYGVKD. The CDR3 DNA is TGTGCCATTGGACAGCCCAGCACAGATACGCAGTATTTT. It codes for CAIGQPSTDTQYF.